This T cell receptor (beta chain) stems from a study of T cell changes during pregnancy in multiple sclerosis. The assay was immunoSEQ multiplex PCR, and TCRdb's table has in-frame clones only and misses some. Of around 100,000 clones listed, roughly 92% are singletons. Material: peripheral blood, obtained after pregnancy. The sequence was obtained from a female donor with multiple sclerosis, enrolled in a pregnancy study.

This CDR3 reads CASSPSTGYRYEQYF. CDR3 coding DNA: TGTGCCAGCAGCCCTTCGACAGGGTATAGGTACGAGCAGTACTTC. The V call is TRBV11-2, the J call TRBJ2-7; 7 bases line up with TRBD1. Germline V gene lookup returns CDR1 SGHAT and CDR2 FQNNGV. The CDR3 sequence is 15 residues long. The V segment lost 5 bases and the J segment 4 bases; nucleotides outside the gene matches: 11.